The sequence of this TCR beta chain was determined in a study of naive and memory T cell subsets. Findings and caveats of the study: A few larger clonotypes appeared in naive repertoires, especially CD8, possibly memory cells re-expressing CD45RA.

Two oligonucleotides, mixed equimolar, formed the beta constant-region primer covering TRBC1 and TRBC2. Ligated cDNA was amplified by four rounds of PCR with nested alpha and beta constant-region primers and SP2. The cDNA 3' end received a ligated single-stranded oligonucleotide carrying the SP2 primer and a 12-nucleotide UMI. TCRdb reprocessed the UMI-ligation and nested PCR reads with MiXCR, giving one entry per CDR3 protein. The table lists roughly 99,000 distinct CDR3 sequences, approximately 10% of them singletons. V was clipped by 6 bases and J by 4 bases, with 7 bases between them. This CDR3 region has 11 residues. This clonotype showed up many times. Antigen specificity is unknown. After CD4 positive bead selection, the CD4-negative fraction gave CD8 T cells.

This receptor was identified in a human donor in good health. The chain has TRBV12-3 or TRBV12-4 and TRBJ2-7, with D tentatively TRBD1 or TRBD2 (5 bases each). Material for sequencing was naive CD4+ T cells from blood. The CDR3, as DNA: TGTGCCAGCAGCGAGGGGTACGAGCAGTACTTC. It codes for CASSEGYEQYF.